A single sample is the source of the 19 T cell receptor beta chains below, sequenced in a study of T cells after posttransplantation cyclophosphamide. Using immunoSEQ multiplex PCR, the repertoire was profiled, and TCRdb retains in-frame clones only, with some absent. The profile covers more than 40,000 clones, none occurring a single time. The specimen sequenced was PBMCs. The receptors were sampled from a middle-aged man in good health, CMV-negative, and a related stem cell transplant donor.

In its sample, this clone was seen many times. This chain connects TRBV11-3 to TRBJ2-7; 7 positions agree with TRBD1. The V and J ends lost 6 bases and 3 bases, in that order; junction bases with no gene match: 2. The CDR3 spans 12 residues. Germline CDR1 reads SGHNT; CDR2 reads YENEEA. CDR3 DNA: TGTGCCAGCAGTACAGGGGACTACGAGCAGTACTTC. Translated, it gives CASSTGDYEQYF.

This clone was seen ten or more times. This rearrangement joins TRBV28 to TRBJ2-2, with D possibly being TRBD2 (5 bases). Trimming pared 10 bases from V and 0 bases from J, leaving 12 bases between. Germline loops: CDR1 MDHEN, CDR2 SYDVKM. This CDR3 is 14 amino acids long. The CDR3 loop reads CATRLNSNTGELFF. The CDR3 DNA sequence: TGTGCCACCCGACTAAACTCGAACACCGGGGAGCTGTTTTTT.

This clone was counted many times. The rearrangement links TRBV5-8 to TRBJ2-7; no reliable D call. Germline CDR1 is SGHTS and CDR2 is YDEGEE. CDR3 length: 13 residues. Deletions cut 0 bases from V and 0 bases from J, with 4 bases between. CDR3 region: CASSLDGSYEQYF. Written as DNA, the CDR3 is TGTGCCAGCAGCTTGGACGGCTCCTACGAGCAGTACTTC.

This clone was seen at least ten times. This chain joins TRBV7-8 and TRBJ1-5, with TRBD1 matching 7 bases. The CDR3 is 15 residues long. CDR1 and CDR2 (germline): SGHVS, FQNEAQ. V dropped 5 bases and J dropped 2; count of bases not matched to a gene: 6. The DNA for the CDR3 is TGTGCCAGCAGCCTGACCACAGGGGGCAATCAGCCCCAGCATTTT. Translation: CASSLTTGGNQPQHF.

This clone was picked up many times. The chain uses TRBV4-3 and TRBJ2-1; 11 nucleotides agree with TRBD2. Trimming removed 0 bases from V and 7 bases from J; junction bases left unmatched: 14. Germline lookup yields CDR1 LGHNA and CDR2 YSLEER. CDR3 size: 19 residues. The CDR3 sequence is CASSQDRIGVAGGWNEQFF. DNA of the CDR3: TGCGCCAGCAGCCAAGATAGGATAGGAGTAGCGGGAGGGTGGAATGAGCAGTTCTTC.

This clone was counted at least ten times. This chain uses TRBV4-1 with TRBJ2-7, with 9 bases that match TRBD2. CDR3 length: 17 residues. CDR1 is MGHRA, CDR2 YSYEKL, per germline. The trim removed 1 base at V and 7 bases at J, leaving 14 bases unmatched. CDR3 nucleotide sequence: TGCGCCAGCAGCCAAGGACCCCTAGGGGCGGGAGGGCCTGAGCAGTACTTC. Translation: CASSQGPLGAGGPEQYF.

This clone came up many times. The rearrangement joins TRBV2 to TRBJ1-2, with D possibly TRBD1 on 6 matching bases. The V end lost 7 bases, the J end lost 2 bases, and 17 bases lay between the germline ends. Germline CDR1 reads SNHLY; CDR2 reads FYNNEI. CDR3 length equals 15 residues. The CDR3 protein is CASNPDRNSNYGYTF. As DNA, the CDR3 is TGTGCCAGCAACCCAGACAGGAATTCAAACTATGGCTACACCTTC.

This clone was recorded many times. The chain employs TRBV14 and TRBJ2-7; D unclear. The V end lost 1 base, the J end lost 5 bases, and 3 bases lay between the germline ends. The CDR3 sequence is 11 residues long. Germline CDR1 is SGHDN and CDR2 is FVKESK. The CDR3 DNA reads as TGTGCCAGCAGCCAAGTCGACGAGCAGTACTTC. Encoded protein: CASSQVDEQYF.

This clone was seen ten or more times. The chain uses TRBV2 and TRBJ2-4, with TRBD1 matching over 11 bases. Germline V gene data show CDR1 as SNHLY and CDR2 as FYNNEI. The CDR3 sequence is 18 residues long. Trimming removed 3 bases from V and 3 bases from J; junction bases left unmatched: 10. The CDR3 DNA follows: TGTGCCAGCAGTGACTGGACAGGGGGCGAACGGGACAAAAACATTCAGTACTTC. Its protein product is CASSDWTGGERDKNIQYF.

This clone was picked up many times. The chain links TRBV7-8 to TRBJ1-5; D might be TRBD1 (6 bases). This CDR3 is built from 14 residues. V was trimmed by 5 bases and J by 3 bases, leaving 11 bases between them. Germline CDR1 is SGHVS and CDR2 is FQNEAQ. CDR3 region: CASSRTGFNQPQHF. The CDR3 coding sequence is TGTGCCAGCAGCCGAACAGGGTTCAATCAGCCCCAGCATTTT.

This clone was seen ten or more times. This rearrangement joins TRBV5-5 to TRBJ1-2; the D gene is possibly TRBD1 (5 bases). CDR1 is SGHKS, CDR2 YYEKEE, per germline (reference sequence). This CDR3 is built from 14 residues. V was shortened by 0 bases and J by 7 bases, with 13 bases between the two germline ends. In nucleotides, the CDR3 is TGTGCCAGCAGCTTGGAGGTGGGGCGCATTGGCTACACCTTC. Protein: CASSLEVGRIGYTF.

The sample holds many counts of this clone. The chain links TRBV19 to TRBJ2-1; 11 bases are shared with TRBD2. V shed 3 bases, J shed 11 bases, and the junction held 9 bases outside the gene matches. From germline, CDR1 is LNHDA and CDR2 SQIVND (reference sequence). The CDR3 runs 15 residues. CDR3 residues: CASSISSETSGKQFF. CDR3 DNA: TGTGCCAGTAGTATTTCCTCAGAGACTAGCGGGAAGCAGTTCTTC.

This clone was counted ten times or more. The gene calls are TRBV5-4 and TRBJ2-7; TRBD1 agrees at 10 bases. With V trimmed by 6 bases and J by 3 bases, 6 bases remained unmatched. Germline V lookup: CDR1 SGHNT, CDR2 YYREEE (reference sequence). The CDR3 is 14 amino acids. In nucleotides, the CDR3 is TGTGCCAGCACCGAACGGGACAGGGGCTACGAGCAGTACTTC. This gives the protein CASTERDRGYEQYF.

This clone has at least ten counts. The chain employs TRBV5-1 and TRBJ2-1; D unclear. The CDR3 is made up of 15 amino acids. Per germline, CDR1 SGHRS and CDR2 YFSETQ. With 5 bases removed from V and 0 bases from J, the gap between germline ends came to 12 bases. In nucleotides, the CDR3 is TGCGCCAGCAGGATTACTCCCCTCTCCTACAATGAGCAGTTCTTC. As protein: CASRITPLSYNEQFF.

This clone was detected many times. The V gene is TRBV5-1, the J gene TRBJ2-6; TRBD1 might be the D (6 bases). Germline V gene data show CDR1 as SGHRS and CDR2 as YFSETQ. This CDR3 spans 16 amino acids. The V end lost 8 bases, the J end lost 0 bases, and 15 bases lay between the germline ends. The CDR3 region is CASKQGSGSGANVLTF. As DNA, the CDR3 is TGCGCCAGTAAACAGGGCTCGGGCTCTGGGGCCAACGTCCTGACTTTC.

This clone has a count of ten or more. The CDR3 DNA follows: TGTGCCAGCTTACCCGGGACAGGGTCCTACGAGCAGTACTTC. Amino acid sequence: CASLPGTGSYEQYF. The V call is TRBV6-1, the J call TRBJ2-7, with 9 bases identical to TRBD1. Germline loops: CDR1 MNHNS, CDR2 SASEGT. The CDR3 contains 14 residues. Trimming cost V 8 bases and J 1 base; bases outside gene matches: 6.

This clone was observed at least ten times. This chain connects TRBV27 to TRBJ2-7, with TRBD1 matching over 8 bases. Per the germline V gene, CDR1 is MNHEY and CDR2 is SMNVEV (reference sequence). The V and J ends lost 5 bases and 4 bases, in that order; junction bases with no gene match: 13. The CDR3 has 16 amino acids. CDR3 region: CASSPTTGVLRYEQYF. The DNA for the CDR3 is TGTGCCAGCAGTCCCACGACAGGGGTATTACGTTACGAGCAGTACTTC.

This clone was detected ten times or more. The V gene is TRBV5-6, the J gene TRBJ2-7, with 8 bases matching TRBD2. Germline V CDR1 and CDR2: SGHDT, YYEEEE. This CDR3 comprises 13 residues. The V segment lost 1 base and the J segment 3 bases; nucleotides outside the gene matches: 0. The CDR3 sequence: CASSLTSGYEQYF. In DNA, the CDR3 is TGTGCCAGCAGCTTGACTAGCGGCTACGAGCAGTACTTC. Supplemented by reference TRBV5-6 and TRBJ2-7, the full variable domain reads DAGVTQSPTHLIKTRGQQVTLRCSPKSGHDTVSWYQQALGQGPQFIFQYYEEEERQRGNFPDRFSGHQFPNYSSELNVNALLLGDSALYLCASSLTSGYEQYFGPGTRLTVT.

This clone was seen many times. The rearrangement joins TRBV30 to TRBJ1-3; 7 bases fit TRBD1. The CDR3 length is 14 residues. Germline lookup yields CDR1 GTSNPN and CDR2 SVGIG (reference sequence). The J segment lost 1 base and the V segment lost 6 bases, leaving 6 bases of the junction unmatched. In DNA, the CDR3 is TGTGCCTGCCAAGCAGGGGGGTCTGGAAACACCATATATTTT. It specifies CACQAGGSGNTIYF.